This entry lists 27 T cell receptor beta chains sequenced from one sample in a study of blood T cell repertoires in COVID-19. The assay was immunoSEQ multiplex PCR, and TCRdb's table has in-frame clones only and misses some. Altogether about 190,000 clones are present, 70% to 85% being singletons, with the ten largest covering around 12%. The sample comprised peripheral blood. These receptor sequences come from a woman between 50 and 59 years old with acute or convalescent COVID-19.

The chain employs TRBV28 and TRBJ1-3, with TRBD1 matching over 9 bases. The CDR3 sequence is 18 residues long. J was trimmed by 0 bases and V by 1 base; bases with no gene match: 7. The germline CDR1 and CDR2 sequences are MDHEN and SYDVKM. The CDR3 sequence: CASSLYLPGQGSGNTIYF. The CDR3 DNA follows: TGTGCCAGCAGTTTATACCTCCCGGGACAGGGCTCTGGAAACACCATATATTTT. The variable domain in full, completed from reference TRBV28 and TRBJ1-3, reads DVKVTQSSRYLVKRTGEKVFLECVQDMDHENMFWYRQDPGLGLRLIYFSYDVKMKEKGDIPEGYSVSREKKERFSLILESASTNQTSMYLCASSLYLPGQGSGNTIYFGEGSWLTVV.

The V call is TRBV4-3, the J call TRBJ2-5; D possibly corresponds to TRBD1 (6 bases). The length of the CDR3 is 16 residues. CDR1 is LGHNA and CDR2 is YSLEER in the germline V gene. The V end lost 3 bases, the J end lost 5 bases, and 19 bases lay between the germline ends. CDR3 residues: CASSQDPGTLGETQYF. CDR3 coding DNA: TGCGCCAGCAGCCAGGACCCCGGGACACTGGGGGAGACCCAGTACTTC.

This clone was seen at least ten times. This chain uses TRBV10-2 with TRBJ2-3, with TRBD2 matching over 8 bases. Unmatched junction bases numbered 8, after V lost 7 bases and J lost 5 bases. CDR1 is WSHSY, CDR2 SAAADI, per germline. The CDR3 spans 14 residues. The CDR3, as DNA: TGCGCCAGCATAAACGGGGGGGCATTAGATACGCAGTATTTT. Its translation is CASINGGALDTQYF.

This clone was recorded a few times. This rearrangement joins TRBV19 to TRBJ1-2; a possible D gene is TRBD1 (5 bases). Per the germline V gene, CDR1 is LNHDA and CDR2 is SQIVND (reference sequence). The CDR3 sequence is 17 residues long. V was cut by 6 bases and J by 3 bases, with 23 bases left in between. CDR3 coding DNA: TGTGCCAGTAGGACCTCAGGGTCACTCTTAGGTTACTATGGCTACACCTTC. Protein sequence: CASRTSGSLLGYYGYTF.

This sequence joins TRBV3-1 (or the pseudogene TRBV3-2) and TRBJ2-3; 7 bases are shared with TRBD1. Germline V gene lookup returns CDR1 LGHDT and CDR2 YNNKEL (reference sequence). The length of the CDR3 is 16 residues. With V trimmed by 7 bases and J by 0 bases, 10 bases remained unmatched. The CDR3 DNA reads as TGTGCCAGCACTCCAGGAAGGGGGCGGAGCACAGATACGCAGTATTTT. Protein: CASTPGRGRSTDTQYF.

This sequence joins TRBV5-1 and TRBJ1-1; 11 positions match TRBD1. CDR1 and CDR2 (germline): SGHRS, YFSETQ. This CDR3 contains 17 residues. The ends lost 3 bases at V and 4 bases at J; junction bases unmatched: 11. CDR3 nucleotides: TGCGCCAGCAGCTCACGGACAGGGGGCGGAGTAGGCACTGAAGCTTTCTTT. Protein: CASSSRTGGGVGTEAFF.

The chain uses TRBV5-1 and TRBJ2-7, with D uncertain. Trimming took 0 bases from V and 12 from J, leaving 10 bases between them. Germline V gene data show CDR1 as SGHRS and CDR2 as YFSETQ. The CDR3 totals 11 residues. CDR3 loop: CASSLGLDRYF. CDR3 nucleotide sequence: TGCGCCAGCAGCTTGGGATTAGATCGGTACTTC. The full variable domain, with the rest looked up from reference TRBV5-1 and TRBJ2-7, is KAGVTQTPRYLIKTRGQQVTLSCSPISGHRSVSWYQQTPGQGLQFLFEYFSETQRNKGNFPGRFSGRQFSNSRSEMNVSTLELGDSALYLCASSLGLDRYFGPGTRLTVT.

The chain joins TRBV28 to TRBJ1-5; TRBD1 matches 7 bases. This CDR3 region has 16 residues. The V segment lost 8 bases and the J segment 2 bases; nucleotides outside the gene matches: 12. The germline V gene encodes CDR1 MDHEN and CDR2 SYDVKM. CDR3 bases: TGTGCCAGCGGTTCTTTGACAGGGTTCGGCAATCAGCCCCAGCATTTT. This encodes CASGSLTGFGNQPQHF.

This sequence joins TRBV6-5 and TRBJ1-1, with unresolved D. Germline V lookup: CDR1 MNHEY, CDR2 SVGAGI. This CDR3 comprises 14 residues. The V and J ends lost 6 bases and 1 base respectively, with 12 bases between them. As DNA, the CDR3 is TGTGCCAGCAGGCCGAGGGCGCAGAACACTGAAGCTTTCTTT. This translates into CASRPRAQNTEAFF.

A few counts support this clone. V usage is TRBV2 and J usage is TRBJ2-1, with 9 bases fitting TRBD1. The V and J ends lost 8 bases and 7 bases, in that order; junction bases with no gene match: 18. CDR3 length: 17 residues. The V gene's germline CDR1 is SNHLY and CDR2 FYNNEI. The CDR3 protein is CASAREGGTGRGNEQFF. CDR3 nucleotides: TGTGCCAGCGCTAGAGAAGGGGGGACAGGGAGAGGGAATGAGCAGTTCTTC.

V is TRBV9 and J is TRBJ2-7; 8 bases line up with TRBD2. From germline, CDR1 is SGDLS and CDR2 YYNGEE. The CDR3 is 16 residues long. The V segment lost 0 bases and the J segment 0 bases; nucleotides outside the gene matches: 5. In DNA, the CDR3 is TGTGCCAGCAGCGTAGGGCCAGCGGGGGCCTCCTACGAGCAGTACTTC. Protein sequence: CASSVGPAGASYEQYF.

The chain carries TRBV27 and TRBJ1-5; 8 bases are shared with TRBD1. The CDR3 is 18 amino acids. Per germline, CDR1 MNHEY and CDR2 SMNVEV (reference sequence). The V segment lost 0 bases and the J segment 0 bases; nucleotides outside the gene matches: 7. The CDR3 sequence is CASSLSAGGGYSNQPQHF. CDR3 nucleotides: TGTGCCAGCAGTTTATCTGCAGGGGGCGGGTATAGCAATCAGCCCCAGCATTTT.

V usage is TRBV18 and J usage is TRBJ1-5; maybe TRBD1 (5 bases). The V gene's germline CDR1 is KGHSH and CDR2 LQKENI. This CDR3 is built from 16 residues. Trimming took off 8 bases at V and 0 bases at J, with 17 bases between the two ends. The DNA for the CDR3 is TGTGCCAGCACAGTTGGTGGGGCTCGTAGCAATCAGCCCCAGCATTTT. Translated: CASTVGGARSNQPQHF.

A few counts support this clone. The V call is TRBV19, the J call TRBJ1-4, with D perhaps TRBD1 (5 bases). With 6 bases removed from V and 8 bases from J, the gap between germline ends came to 16 bases. The germline V gene has CDR1 LNHDA and CDR2 SQIVND (reference sequence). CDR3 length: 14 amino acids. CDR3 protein: CASSTTGRGEKLFF. The CDR3 bases are TGTGCCAGTAGCACTACAGGTCGAGGCGAAAAACTGTTTTTT.

The rearrangement uses TRBV4-3 and TRBJ2-7, with a possible D match to TRBD2 (6 bases). Trimming pared 1 base from V and 4 bases from J, leaving 14 bases between. The CDR3 covers 15 residues. CDR1 LGHNA and CDR2 YSLEER come from the germline V gene. CDR3 nucleotide sequence: TGCGCCAGCAGCCAAGCAGTGGGAGGCCCGTACGAGCAGTACTTC. Translating gives CASSQAVGGPYEQYF.

The chain is built from TRBV4-1 and TRBJ2-2; TRBD2 matches at 15 bases. This CDR3 spans 19 amino acids. V shed 3 bases, J shed 7 bases, and the junction held 12 bases outside the gene matches. The germline gives CDR1 MGHRA, CDR2 YSYEKL. The CDR3 sequence: CASSQAGTSGGLGDGELFF. CDR3 nucleotide sequence: TGCGCCAGCAGCCAGGCCGGGACTAGCGGGGGGCTGGGGGACGGGGAGCTGTTTTTT.

Note on this clone: The identical CDR3 is also encoded by other nucleotide sequences in the sample. J is TRBJ2-7 and V is TRBV7-2; 9 bases map to TRBD1. V gave up 5 bases and J gave up 2 bases; unmatched junction bases: 1. Germline loops: CDR1 SGHTA, CDR2 FQGNSA. This CDR3 is built from 13 residues. CDR3 nucleotides: TGTGCCAGCAGCCGGGACAGGGCCTACGAGCAGTACTTC. Its protein product is CASSRDRAYEQYF.

This clone occurred a few times. J is TRBJ2-2 and V is TRBV7-2; 7 bases fit TRBD2. Germline CDR1 and CDR2: SGHTA and FQGNSA. This CDR3 region has 16 residues. The J segment lost 1 base and the V segment lost 5 bases, leaving 7 bases of the junction unmatched. DNA for the CDR3: TGTGCCAGCAGCCGCCAGACTAGCAAGAACACCGGGGAGCTGTTTTTT. Its translation is CASSRQTSKNTGELFF.

The chain combines TRBV6-2 or TRBV6-3 with TRBJ1-5; maybe TRBD1 (5 bases). The CDR3 extends over 19 amino acids. Trimming stripped 2 bases from V and 6 bases from J, with 26 bases between. Germline loops: CDR1 MNHEY, CDR2 SVGEGT. The CDR3 DNA reads TGTGCCAGCAGTTACAACTTGACGGGGGGACCTGCTGAGGGTCAGCCCCAGCATTTT. As protein: CASSYNLTGGPAEGQPQHF.

The gene calls are TRBV4-2 and TRBJ2-1, with 14 bases identical to TRBD2. V lost 7 bases to trimming and J lost 4 bases; unmatched junction nucleotides: 3. CDR1 is LGHNA, CDR2 YNFKEQ, per germline. This CDR3 is built from 15 residues. CDR3 nucleotide sequence: TGTGCCAGCACTAGGACTAGCGGGGGGTACAATGAGCAGTTCTTC. It encodes CASTRTSGGYNEQFF.

This clone was seen just once. The rearrangement joins TRBV28 to TRBJ2-7, with D perhaps TRBD1 (6 bases). Germline CDR1 is MDHEN and CDR2 is SYDVKM. The V and J ends lost 1 base and 0 bases respectively, with 10 bases between them. The CDR3 spans 15 residues. The CDR3 here is CASSLSTGSSYEQYF. CDR3 coding DNA: TGTGCCAGCAGTTTATCTACAGGGAGCTCCTACGAGCAGTACTTC.

This clone came up a few times. The chain recombines TRBV27 with TRBJ1-6; 9 nucleotides align to TRBD1. This CDR3 has 16 residues. Germline CDR1 reads MNHEY; CDR2 reads SMNVEV (reference sequence). Losses at the gene ends were 5 bases for V and 10 bases for J; bases not matched to a gene: 12. The CDR3 coding sequence is TGTGCCAGCAGTACTCCCCGGGACAGGGAAGGATCACCCCTCCACTTT. It yields the protein CASSTPRDREGSPLHF.

The chain has TRBV7-7 and TRBJ2-7; D is ambiguous. The CDR3 loop spans 16 amino acids. The germline V and J ends were trimmed by 1 base and 0 bases, with 13 bases remaining between them. The germline gives CDR1 SSHAT, CDR2 FNYEAQ (reference sequence). CDR3 in amino acids: CASSLDQAPSSYEQYF. In nucleotides, the CDR3 is TGTGCCAGCAGCTTAGACCAGGCCCCGAGCTCCTACGAGCAGTACTTC.

The genes are TRBV6-5 and TRBJ1-3, with 8 bases that match TRBD1. There are 14 residues in the CDR3. Germline CDR1 is MNHEY and CDR2 is SVGAGI. The V segment lost 5 bases and the J segment 5 bases; nucleotides outside the gene matches: 5. The CDR3 DNA sequence: TGTGCCAGCAGTCCAGGGGGCATTAGAAACACCATATATTTT. It translates to CASSPGGIRNTIYF.

The V gene is TRBV7-2, the J gene TRBJ2-2; 7 bases line up with TRBD1. Trimming removed 3 bases from V and 6 bases from J; junction bases left unmatched: 4. Per germline, CDR1 SGHTA and CDR2 FQGNSA. CDR3 size: 14 residues. This CDR3 is CASSFDRVAGELFF. The CDR3 DNA is TGTGCCAGCAGCTTCGACAGGGTCGCCGGGGAGCTGTTTTTT.

V gene TRBV9 combines with J gene TRBJ2-3, with 9 bases fitting TRBD2. Germline CDR1 reads SGDLS; CDR2 reads YYNGEE. J gave up 4 bases and V 0 bases, and 6 bases lay outside the gene matches. CDR3 length: 16 residues. CDR3 nucleotides: TGTGCCAGCAGCGTAGCGGGTAGCGGGGGCGCAGATACGCAGTATTTT. The encoded protein is CASSVAGSGGADTQYF.

This clone was seen only a few times. The rearrangement joins TRBV19 to TRBJ2-1, with 7 bases identical to TRBD1. Losses at the gene ends were 5 bases for V and 14 bases for J; bases not matched to a gene: 9. The CDR3 runs 12 residues. CDR1 is LNHDA and CDR2 is SQIVND in the germline V gene (reference sequence). In nucleotides, the CDR3 is TGTGCCAGTAGTCATACAGACAGGGCGAAGTTCTTC. It specifies CASSHTDRAKFF.